The 14 T cell receptor beta chains presented below share a single source sample, sequenced in a study of OX40 agonist ivuxolimab in advanced cancers. Libraries were built with the immunoSEQ multiplex PCR assay. What TCRdb holds here is the immuneACCESS table cut down to in-frame rearrangements. Part of the clones is not present; checked against another copy, under half of the missing clones reflect an unresolved V gene, and the others are unexplained. For this sample the table gives some 53,000 clones, of which 94% were detected only once. Roughly an eighth of the sample is in the top ten clones. The sequenced sample was CD4+ or CD8+ T cells sorted from blood, obtained in a trial of the OX40 agonist ivuxolimab. Receptor source: an adult with an advanced solid tumor such as melanoma, head and neck, liver or kidney cancer.

J is TRBJ2-5 and V is TRBV27; 7 nucleotides line up with TRBD2. The V and J ends lost 4 bases and 5 bases, in that order; junction bases with no gene match: 7. CDR3 length: 14 residues. Looked up from germline, CDR1 is MNHEY and CDR2 is SMNVEV (reference sequence). The CDR3 DNA follows: TGTGCCAGCAGTTGGGGGAGGGCCGCCGAGACCCAGTACTTC. Its translation is CASSWGRAAETQYF.

This sequence joins TRBV6-5 and TRBJ2-3; a possible D gene is TRBD1 (5 bases). Germline loops: CDR1 MNHEY, CDR2 SVGAGI. Trimming cost V 5 bases and J 6 bases, with 18 bases left between them. The CDR3 extends over 15 amino acids. For the CDR3, the DNA is TGTGCCAGCAGTCCCTATGGCAGCAGGGTGGATACGCAGTATTTT. As protein: CASSPYGSRVDTQYF.

The chain combines TRBV27 with TRBJ2-7; D is unclear. CDR3 length: 9 amino acids. Germline V lookup: CDR1 MNHEY, CDR2 SMNVEV (reference sequence). The ends were cut back, 11 bases at V and 2 bases at J, with 4 bases in the middle. The chain's CDR3 is CAGTYEQYF. CDR3 bases: TGTGCCGGAACCTACGAGCAGTACTTC.

The chain links TRBV6-5 to TRBJ2-6, with D uncertain. The germline V gene has CDR1 MNHEY and CDR2 SVGAGI. V was trimmed by 2 bases and J by 0 bases, leaving 2 bases between them. CDR3 length: 14 amino acids. The CDR3 coding sequence is TGTGCCAGCAGTTACAACTCTGGGGCCAACGTCCTGACTTTC. This sequence encodes CASSYNSGANVLTF.

The chain uses TRBV4-1 and TRBJ2-3; a possible D gene is TRBD1 (5 bases). Germline CDR1 MGHRA, CDR2 YSYEKL. V lost 4 bases to trimming and J lost 5 bases, with 16 bases between them. The CDR3 runs to 15 residues. CDR3 in DNA: TGCGCCAGCAGCCCATTAAGGCAGGGCTTAGATACGCAGTATTTT. Encoded protein: CASSPLRQGLDTQYF.

For the CDR3, the DNA is TGTGCCAGCAGTTCTAACGGGATGAACACTGAAGCTTTCTTT. Its translation: CASSSNGMNTEAFF. The chain employs TRBV6-6 and TRBJ1-1; D call uncertain. Germline-derived CDR1 and CDR2 are MNHNY and SVGAGI (reference sequence). Trimming stripped 4 bases from V and 0 bases from J, with 9 bases between. CDR3 size: 14 residues.

V is TRBV28 and J is TRBJ2-7, with a weak D call TRBD2 (6 bases). V was shortened by 3 bases and J by 5 bases, with 23 bases between the two germline ends. CDR1 MDHEN and CDR2 SYDVKM come from the germline V gene. The CDR3 length is 17 residues. Here the CDR3 reads CASSFGPFLSGADEQYF. The CDR3 DNA sequence: TGTGCCAGCAGTTTTGGCCCCTTCCTCTCGGGAGCCGACGAGCAGTACTTC.

J is TRBJ2-2 and V is TRBV27; TRBD1 matches 8 bases. V lost 2 bases, J lost 7 bases, and 3 bases stayed unmatched. The CDR3 totals 14 residues. The V gene's germline CDR1 is MNHEY and CDR2 SMNVEV (reference sequence). In nucleotides, the CDR3 is TGTGCCAGCAGTTTAGGACAGGGTATCGGGGAGCTGTTTTTT. It is translated as CASSLGQGIGELFF.

A single count supports this clone. J is TRBJ2-7 and V is TRBV2; maybe TRBD1 (6 bases). Looked up from germline, CDR1 is SNHLY and CDR2 is FYNNEI. The V end was cut by 8 bases, the J end by 6 bases, with 20 bases between. The length of the CDR3 is 14 residues. Here the CDR3 DNA reads TGTGCCAGCCCCAGGGATGCTACCAGGGGCGAGCAGTACTTC. Its translation: CASPRDATRGEQYF. Complete variable domain (other parts from reference TRBV2 and TRBJ2-7): EPEVTQTPSHQVTQMGQEVILRCVPISNHLYFYWYRQILGQKVEFLVSFYNNEISEKSEIFDDQFSVERPDGSNFTLKIRSTKLEDSAMYFCASPRDATRGEQYFGPGTRLTVT.

This chain links TRBV9 with TRBJ1-2, with 9 nucleotides matching TRBD1. V dropped 3 bases and J dropped 3; count of bases not matched to a gene: 6. This CDR3 spans 15 amino acids. Per the germline V gene, CDR1 is SGDLS and CDR2 is YYNGEE. This CDR3 is CASSGSTGGDYGYTF. CDR3 nucleotides: TGTGCCAGCAGCGGATCGACAGGGGGGGACTATGGCTACACCTTC.

V is TRBV4-2 and J is TRBJ2-2; tentative D call: TRBD1 (5 bases). Germline CDR1 is LGHNA and CDR2 is YNFKEQ. V lost 4 bases and J lost 0, with 24 bases in between. The CDR3 has 20 amino acids. CDR3 in amino acids: CASSLLTRRTVGPNTGELFF. The CDR3 DNA reads as TGTGCCAGCAGCCTCCTAACGAGGCGCACAGTGGGGCCGAACACCGGGGAGCTGTTTTTT.

The chain recombines TRBV28 with TRBJ2-7; 7 bases line up with TRBD1. CDR1 and CDR2 from the germline V gene are MDHEN and SYDVKM. The CDR3 extends over 16 amino acids. Losses at the gene ends were 6 bases for V and 4 bases for J; bases not matched to a gene: 15. CDR3 sequence (DNA): TGTGCCAGCAGACCTCGGCTGGACAGGAATCTGTACGAGCAGTACTTC. It is translated as CASRPRLDRNLYEQYF.

CDR3 sequence: CASSFGSGLTDTQYF. The CDR3 DNA follows: TGTGCCAGCAGTTTCGGTAGCGGGCTCACAGATACGCAGTATTTT. The chain joins TRBV28 to TRBJ2-3; 7 bases match TRBD2. This CDR3 has 15 residues. With V trimmed by 3 bases and J by 2 bases, 5 bases remained unmatched. The germline gives CDR1 MDHEN, CDR2 SYDVKM.

The chain is built from TRBV9 and TRBJ2-1; D gene ambiguous. Germline assignment: CDR1 SGDLS and CDR2 YYNGEE. This CDR3 is 14 amino acids long. V was cut by 3 bases and J by 0 bases, with 7 bases left in between. The CDR3 bases are TGTGCCAGCAGCGGAGCTAGCTCCTACAATGAGCAGTTCTTC. Translating gives CASSGASSYNEQFF.